The entry that follows covers one TCR beta chain sequence. Its antigen is currently unknown. The source of the sample is a study of blood T cells in healthy people across ages. General observations from the study: In older individuals, TCR beta diversity per million T cells was lower, falling roughly linearly with age. Long-lived donors exceeded aged donors in naive CD4+ cells and diversity.

CDR3 length: 16 residues. Germline CDR1 is SGHTA and CDR2 is FQGNSA. The V segment lost 0 bases and the J segment 4 bases; nucleotides outside the gene matches: 4. Isolated per sample were at least 6.5 million PBMCs. A second roughly 6 to 11 cycle PCR used barcoded and J-beta primers. TCRdb used MiXCR to reprocess the 5' RACE reads, holding one entry per CDR3 protein. This sample has hundreds of thousands of distinct CDR3 sequences; 49% occur once, and the top ten carry 25% to 35%. This TCR derives from a woman aged 55 to 70 in good health. Input material: blood. The chain is built from TRBV7-2 and TRBJ2-7; 12 bases are a match to TRBD2. The CDR3 is CASSLAGLAGLYEQYF. The CDR3 DNA is TGTGCCAGCAGCTTAGCTGGACTAGCGGGATTGTACGAGCAGTACTTC.